This T cell receptor (beta chain) was observed in a study of T cell repertoires in cytomegalovirus infection. The overall study: Shared public TCR beta signatures pointed to both CMV infection and a matching HLA type. Overall study results and limits: There were HLA-C-restricted CMV-specific TCR beta clonotypes dominating the ex vivo response.

V trimming: 0 bases; J trimming: 5 bases; junction bases outside the gene matches: 7. Germline assignment: CDR1 MNHEY and CDR2 SVGAGI. This CDR3 has 16 amino acids. In its sample, this clonotype was seen many times. Its cognate antigen is unknown. TCRdb reanalysed the reads using MiXCR and keeps one entry per CDR3 protein. The sample contains approximately 770,000 distinct CDR3 sequences, 25% to 35% of which appear only once. The chain combines TRBV6-5 with TRBJ2-1, with 7 positions matching TRBD2. The clonotype originates from a human donor in good health (CMV status not recorded). Some clones in this sample may be carry-over from other donors' samples. The sample here was cultured CD8+ T cells from PBMCs, taken from culture after CMV antigen stimulation. The CDR3 is CASSYSFGGGHNEQFF. As DNA, the CDR3 is TGTGCCAGCAGTTACTCATTCGGCGGGGGTCACAATGAGCAGTTCTTC.